Listed below are T cell receptor beta chains from one sample, sequenced in a study of regulatory T cells in long-lasting Graves disease. MiXCR was run by TCRdb on the multiplex PCR reads, yielding one entry per CDR3 protein. This table has 450,000 to 700,000 distinct CDR3 sequences, around an eighth appearing once. This sample was shared with a second study, whose subject was T cells in Graves' hyperthyroidism and ophthalmopathy.

The material was peripheral blood mononuclear cells (PBMCs), obtained at new diagnosis, from a patient treated with antithyroid drugs. The receptors come from a man aged 25-45 years with Graves disease. Both conserved end residues are part of each CDR3. Each record gives: V gene, J gene, D gene, clone size, CDR3 DNA, CDR3 protein. A D gene is named only where the DNA matches it firmly. Size tells how often a clone was seen (once, few, many) or the class of an expanded clone, and some rows leave it out.

v_call: TRBV5-1
j_call: TRBJ2-1
d_call: TRBD2
clone_size: few
cdr3_nt: TGCGCCAGCAGCTTCCCGGGACTAGCGGGTCTACACGGCTACAATGAGCAGTTCTTC
cdr3_aa: CASSFPGLAGLHGYNEQFF

v_call: TRBV3-1
j_call: TRBJ2-3
d_call: TRBD2
clone_size: few
cdr3_nt: TGTGCCAGCAGCCGGACTAGCGGGAGAGTTGGCACAGATACGCAGTATTTT
cdr3_aa: CASSRTSGRVGTDTQYF

v_call: TRBV7-3
j_call: TRBJ2-1
d_call: -
clone_size: many
cdr3_nt: TGTGCCAGCAGCGGGGGGACATCCTACAATGAGCAGTTCTTC
cdr3_aa: CASSGGTSYNEQFF

v_call: TRBV28
j_call: TRBJ1-6
d_call: -
clone_size: many
cdr3_nt: TGTGCCAGCAGTGGGGGGAGCTCCTATAATTCACCCCTCCACTTT
cdr3_aa: CASSGGSSYNSPLHF

v_call: TRBV27
j_call: TRBJ2-3
d_call: TRBD2
clone_size: many
cdr3_nt: TGTGCCAGCAGTTCGCTACAACCCTATGGCGGGAGTCTTAGCACAGATACGCAGTATTTT
cdr3_aa: CASSSLQPYGGSLSTDTQYF

v_call: TRBV10-3
j_call: TRBJ2-5
d_call: TRBD1
clone_size: -
cdr3_nt: TGTGCCATCAGTGAGTCTCAGGGGGAGTGGGAGACCCAGTACTTC
cdr3_aa: CAISESQGEWETQYF

v_call: TRBV3-1
j_call: TRBJ2-3
d_call: -
clone_size: -
cdr3_nt: TGTGCCAGCAGCCAAGTTCAGGGGTCGCAGTATTTT
cdr3_aa: CASSQVQGSQYF

v_call: TRBV11-2
j_call: TRBJ2-7
d_call: TRBD1
clone_size: many
cdr3_nt: TGTGCCAGCAGCCAGAGGCAGGCAGGGGGCTCGTACGAGCAGTACTTC
cdr3_aa: CASSQRQAGGSYEQYF

v_call: TRBV5-1
j_call: TRBJ2-7
d_call: -
clone_size: many
cdr3_nt: TGTGCCAGCAGCTTGGTTCTAGCCTACGAGCAGTACTTC
cdr3_aa: CASSLVLAYEQYF

v_call: TRBV27
j_call: TRBJ1-1
d_call: -
clone_size: many
cdr3_nt: TGTGCCAGCAGCCAGTCCCCTTGGAACACTGAAGCTTTCTTT
cdr3_aa: CASSQSPWNTEAFF

v_call: TRBV5-1
j_call: TRBJ2-7
d_call: TRBD1
clone_size: -
cdr3_nt: TGCGCCAGCAGCGGGGGCCGGGACAGGGCCTACGAGCAGTACTTC
cdr3_aa: CASSGGRDRAYEQYF

v_call: TRBV6-1
j_call: TRBJ2-1
d_call: -
clone_size: -
cdr3_nt: TGTGCCAGCAGGGGACTGACCAATGAGCAGTTCTTC
cdr3_aa: CASRGLTNEQFF

v_call: TRBV27
j_call: TRBJ1-1
d_call: TRBD1
clone_size: -
cdr3_nt: TGTGCCAGCAGTTTATGGCCGGGACAGGGGGTTCGGATTACTGAAGCTTTCTTT
cdr3_aa: CASSLWPGQGVRITEAFF

v_call: TRBV19
j_call: TRBJ2-3
d_call: -
clone_size: -
cdr3_nt: TGTGCCAGTAGTACCACGCTAACGCGTGGTAGCTTCAGGGATACGCAGTATTTT
cdr3_aa: CASSTTLTRGSFRDTQYF

v_call: TRBV29-1
j_call: TRBJ2-7
d_call: TRBD1
clone_size: many
cdr3_nt: TGCAGCGTTGAAGGGACAGGGGGAAACGAGCAGTACTTC
cdr3_aa: CSVEGTGGNEQYF

v_call: TRBV5-6
j_call: TRBJ1-1
d_call: -
clone_size: -
cdr3_nt: TGTGCCAGCAGCCTAGACGGGACGGTGAACACTGAAGCTTTCTTT
cdr3_aa: CASSLDGTVNTEAFF

v_call: TRBV12-3/TRBV12-4
j_call: TRBJ2-7
d_call: TRBD1
clone_size: few
cdr3_nt: TGTGCCAGCACCCGGGACAGGGGATCCTACGAGCAGTACTTC
cdr3_aa: CASTRDRGSYEQYF

v_call: TRBV5-1
j_call: TRBJ2-2
d_call: TRBD1
clone_size: many
cdr3_nt: TGCGCCAGCAGCTTCCAGGGGGCGACCGGGGAGCTGTTTTTT
cdr3_aa: CASSFQGATGELFF

v_call: TRBV2
j_call: TRBJ2-2
d_call: -
clone_size: many
cdr3_nt: TGTGCCAGCAGTGTTATAGAAGCGAACACCGGGGAGCTGTTTTTT
cdr3_aa: CASSVIEANTGELFF

v_call: TRBV5-1
j_call: TRBJ1-2
d_call: -
clone_size: few
cdr3_nt: TGCGCCAGCAGCCTAATGGTGGGGGCAACGTATGGCTACACCTTC
cdr3_aa: CASSLMVGATYGYTF

v_call: TRBV10-3
j_call: TRBJ1-2
d_call: -
clone_size: many
cdr3_nt: TGTGCCATCACCGGGACCGACGATGGCTACACCTTC
cdr3_aa: CAITGTDDGYTF

v_call: TRBV20-1
j_call: TRBJ2-1
d_call: TRBD2
clone_size: -
cdr3_nt: TGCAGTGCTAGGGCCGGGACTAGCCCACGGCAGTTCTTC
cdr3_aa: CSARAGTSPRQFF

v_call: TRBV6-1
j_call: TRBJ2-7
d_call: -
clone_size: many
cdr3_nt: TGTGCCAGCAGTGATCTAGTCAGGGTCTACGAGCAGTACTTC
cdr3_aa: CASSDLVRVYEQYF

v_call: TRBV12-3/TRBV12-4
j_call: TRBJ2-4
d_call: -
clone_size: few
cdr3_nt: TGTGCCAGCAGTTCCCAGGGTACTGCCAAAAACATTCAGTACTTC
cdr3_aa: CASSSQGTAKNIQYF

v_call: TRBV12-3/TRBV12-4
j_call: TRBJ1-6
d_call: -
clone_size: many
cdr3_nt: TGTGCCAGCAGTCCACCCACAGGCAGGCTCCACTTT
cdr3_aa: CASSPPTGRLHF

v_call: TRBV2
j_call: TRBJ2-3
d_call: TRBD2
clone_size: many
cdr3_nt: TGTGCCAGCAGTGAGAGACTAGCGGGAATCCTGAATACGCAGTATTTT
cdr3_aa: CASSERLAGILNTQYF

v_call: TRBV11-2
j_call: TRBJ1-1
d_call: -
clone_size: few
cdr3_nt: TGTGCCAGCAGCTTAATCGTGAACACTGAAGCTTTCTTT
cdr3_aa: CASSLIVNTEAFF

v_call: TRBV6-1
j_call: TRBJ2-7
d_call: -
clone_size: few
cdr3_nt: TGTGCCAGCAGTCGGGACGGAGGGTACGAGCAGTACTTC
cdr3_aa: CASSRDGGYEQYF

v_call: TRBV5-1
j_call: TRBJ2-7
d_call: TRBD2
clone_size: many
cdr3_nt: TGCGCCAGCAGATCGGGACTAGCGGGGTATGGGACCTACGAGCAGTACTTC
cdr3_aa: CASRSGLAGYGTYEQYF

v_call: TRBV19
j_call: TRBJ2-7
d_call: TRBD1
clone_size: -
cdr3_nt: TGTGCCAGTAGACCTCCGGGACAGGCCTACGAGCAGTACTTC
cdr3_aa: CASRPPGQAYEQYF

v_call: TRBV7-9
j_call: TRBJ2-3
d_call: TRBD2
clone_size: many
cdr3_nt: TGTGCCAGCAGCTTAGTACCAGCGGGAAGGGCAGATACGCAGTATTTT
cdr3_aa: CASSLVPAGRADTQYF

v_call: TRBV20-1
j_call: TRBJ1-2
d_call: TRBD1
clone_size: many
cdr3_nt: TGCAGTGCCAAAAGACAGGGGCTTAACTATGGCTACACCTTC
cdr3_aa: CSAKRQGLNYGYTF

v_call: TRBV5-1
j_call: TRBJ2-5
d_call: TRBD1
clone_size: -
cdr3_nt: TGCGCCAGCAGCCGAAGCAGGGGGCCGCGAGAGACCCAGTACTTC
cdr3_aa: CASSRSRGPRETQYF

v_call: TRBV6-2/TRBV6-3
j_call: TRBJ2-1
d_call: TRBD2
clone_size: once
cdr3_nt: TGTGCCAGCAGCTTAGGCCTCGGCGGGAGGATACACAATGAGCAGTTCTTC
cdr3_aa: CASSLGLGGRIHNEQFF

v_call: TRBV3-1
j_call: TRBJ2-1
d_call: TRBD2
clone_size: -
cdr3_nt: TGTGCCAGCAGCCAAGGGTATAGCGGGGCCTCCGATGAGCAGTTCTTC
cdr3_aa: CASSQGYSGASDEQFF